The 19 T cell receptor beta chains presented below share a single source sample, sequenced in a study of T cell responses to AZD1222 COVID-19 vaccine. The data were produced by immunoSEQ multiplex PCR, yet TCRdb's version contains in-frame clones alone and is incomplete. The sample holds about 140,000 clones; approximately 90% are singletons and the top ten take approximately 2.8%. Sequenced here: peripheral blood, sampled on day 0 of AZD1222 vaccination. The receptors here all came from an adult in good health.

The chain carries TRBV5-4 and TRBJ1-1; D is perhaps TRBD1 (5 bases). V was clipped by 0 bases and J by 5 bases, with 8 bases between them. The germline V gene has CDR1 SGHNT and CDR2 YYREEE (reference sequence). The CDR3 spans 13 residues. CDR3 loop: CASSLVRGTEAFF. In nucleotides, the CDR3 is TGTGCCAGCAGCTTGGTGAGGGGTACTGAAGCTTTCTTT.

This chain connects TRBV19 to TRBJ2-7; 12 bases are a match to TRBD1. This CDR3 contains 14 residues. Germline V lookup: CDR1 LNHDA, CDR2 SQIVND (reference sequence). J was trimmed by 8 bases and V by 3 bases; bases with no gene match: 5. The CDR3 region is CASSMGRDRGQQYF. The CDR3, as DNA: TGTGCCAGTAGTATGGGTCGGGACAGGGGGCAGCAGTACTTC.

The rearrangement uses TRBV13 and TRBJ2-1; D is ambiguous. Germline values: CDR1 PRHDT, CDR2 FYEKMQ (reference sequence). V lost 5 bases to trimming and J lost 0 bases, with 20 bases between them. The CDR3 has 18 residues. The CDR3 DNA reads as TGTGCCAGCAGCCCGAACATCGGCGTTCTCAGCTCCTACAATGAGCAGTTCTTC. It codes for CASSPNIGVLSSYNEQFF.

This clone was seen only once. The rearrangement links TRBV19 to TRBJ1-2; D unclear. V was pared by 10 bases and J by 0 bases, with 15 bases between. Germline assignment: CDR1 LNHDA and CDR2 SQIVND (reference sequence). The CDR3 is 14 amino acids. The CDR3 here is CATLHLTPNYGYTF. The DNA of the CDR3 is TGTGCCACCCTACACCTCACCCCTAACTATGGCTACACCTTC. Supplemented by reference TRBV19 and TRBJ1-2, the full variable domain reads DGGITQSPKYLFRKEGQNVTLSCEQNLNHDAMYWYRQDPGQGLRLIYYSQIVNDFQKGDIAEGYSVSREKKESFPLTVTSAQKNPTAFYLCATLHLTPNYGYTFGSGTRLTVV.

The rearrangement links TRBV6-2 or TRBV6-3 to TRBJ2-5; TRBD1 might be the D (5 bases). The CDR3 consists of 13 residues. CDR1 is MNHEY and CDR2 is SVGEGT in the germline V gene. V dropped 5 bases and J dropped 5 bases, with 12 bases sitting between them. For the CDR3, the DNA is TGTGCCAGCAGTCCCAGGGATTGGGAGACCCAGTACTTC. Its translation is CASSPRDWETQYF.

V usage is TRBV9 and J usage is TRBJ2-7; 9 bases map to TRBD1. Germline-derived CDR1 and CDR2 are SGDLS and YYNGEE. V shed 0 bases, J shed 2 bases, and the junction held 6 bases outside the gene matches. The CDR3 runs to 16 residues. The CDR3 sequence: CASSVGGTGITYEQYF. CDR3 nucleotides: TGTGCCAGCAGCGTAGGTGGGACAGGGATAACCTACGAGCAGTACTTC.

The chain uses TRBV5-1 and TRBJ2-1; maybe TRBD2 (6 bases). The germline V gene encodes CDR1 SGHRS and CDR2 YFSETQ. Trimming shortened V by 7 bases and J by 7 bases, and 18 bases separated the two germline ends. There are 14 residues in the CDR3. CDR3 in DNA: TGCGCCAGCGGCCCTAGCGCCGAAGAGAATGAGCAGTTCTTC. It is translated as CASGPSAEENEQFF. The whole variable domain, filled in from reference TRBV5-1 and TRBJ2-1, reads KAGVTQTPRYLIKTRGQQVTLSCSPISGHRSVSWYQQTPGQGLQFLFEYFSETQRNKGNFPGRFSGRQFSNSRSEMNVSTLELGDSALYLCASGPSAEENEQFFGPGTRLTVL.

The rearrangement uses TRBV30 and TRBJ2-1; D remains ambiguous. The CDR3 is 12 amino acids. V dropped 0 bases and J dropped 9 bases, with 9 bases sitting between them. CDR1 GTSNPN and CDR2 SVGIG come from the germline V gene (reference sequence). CDR3 residues: CAWSVHGIEQFF. CDR3 sequence (DNA): TGTGCCTGGAGTGTACATGGGATTGAGCAGTTCTTC.

The J gene is TRBJ2-6, the V gene TRBV6-1; no firm D call. The CDR3 length is 14 residues. Germline V CDR1 and CDR2: MNHNS, SASEGT. V gave up 2 bases and J gave up 1 base, with 3 bases separating them. CDR3: CASSEMSGANVLTF. CDR3 coding DNA: TGTGCCAGCAGTGAAATGTCTGGGGCCAACGTCCTGACTTTC.

J is TRBJ2-1 and V is TRBV18; weak D call: TRBD1 (5 bases). The germline V gene has CDR1 KGHSH and CDR2 LQKENI. V lost 1 base and J 7 bases, leaving 14 bases between the germline ends. The CDR3 totals 15 residues. DNA for the CDR3: TGTGCCAGCTCACCACAACAGGCCAGGGAAAATGAGCAGTTCTTC. It translates to CASSPQQARENEQFF. The variable domain in full, completed from reference TRBV18 and TRBJ2-1, reads NAGVMQNPRHLVRRRGQEARLRCSPMKGHSHVYWYRQLPEEGLKFMVYLQKENIIDESGMPKERFSAEFPKEGPSILRIQQVVRGDSAAYFCASSPQQARENEQFFGPGTRLTVL.

In DNA, the CDR3 is TGCGCCAGCAGCTCGACGCCCCGGACCGCGAACACTGAAGCTTTCTTT. It codes for CASSSTPRTANTEAFF. The chain is built from TRBV5-1 and TRBJ1-1; D is ambiguous. This CDR3 has 16 amino acids. Trimming pared 3 bases from V and 1 base from J, leaving 16 bases between. CDR1 SGHRS and CDR2 YFSETQ come from the germline V gene.

The rearrangement links TRBV18 to TRBJ1-1; the D gene is possibly TRBD1 (5 bases). Germline V CDR1 and CDR2: KGHSH, LQKENI. V lost 3 bases and J lost 1, with 12 bases in between. CDR3 length: 15 amino acids. CDR3 sequence reads: CASSPIGHPNTEAFF. CDR3 coding DNA: TGTGCCAGCTCACCCATCGGACACCCGAACACTGAAGCTTTCTTT.

The V and J genes are TRBV9 and TRBJ1-1, with 10 bases identical to TRBD1. CDR3 length equals 16 residues. Trimming at V came to 0 bases and at J to 1 base, leaving 3 bases not matched to a gene. CDR1 is SGDLS and CDR2 is YYNGEE in the germline V gene. The CDR3 is CASSVGGQGKNTEAFF. DNA for the CDR3: TGTGCCAGCAGCGTAGGGGGACAGGGGAAGAACACTGAAGCTTTCTTT.

The chain links TRBV6-5 to TRBJ1-2; D is possibly TRBD1 (6 bases). V was clipped by 6 bases and J by 4 bases, with 15 bases between them. The CDR3 covers 14 residues. Germline CDR1 and CDR2: MNHEY and SVGAGI. CDR3 sequence (DNA): TGTGCCAGCAGCCCCGACAGGACCGGCTATGGCTACACCTTC. Translated: CASSPDRTGYGYTF.

The V call is TRBV6-5, the J call TRBJ1-2; D ambiguous. Germline assignment: CDR1 MNHEY and CDR2 SVGAGI. V lost 6 bases to trimming and J lost 6 bases, with 20 bases between them. This CDR3 contains 15 residues. The CDR3 is CASRTSGSSADGYTF. The CDR3 DNA reads TGTGCCAGCAGGACGTCGGGTTCAAGTGCGGATGGCTACACCTTC.

The chain is built from TRBV7-3 and TRBJ1-1, with no clear D. Germline V lookup: CDR1 SGHTA, CDR2 FQGTGA. The CDR3 extends over 13 amino acids. V was cut by 6 bases and J by 3 bases, with 11 bases left in between. CDR3 nucleotides: TGTGCCAGCAGGCTCCAGGCTGACACTGAAGCTTTCTTT. Its protein product is CASRLQADTEAFF.

V is TRBV6-1 and J is TRBJ2-1, with 10 bases identical to TRBD2. CDR1 MNHNS and CDR2 SASEGT come from the germline V gene. The CDR3 is 15 amino acids. The trim removed 3 bases at V and 9 bases at J, leaving 8 bases unmatched. CDR3 nucleotide sequence: TGTGCCAGCAGTGATCTCGGTAGCGGGGGGTCTGAGCAGTTCTTC. Its translation: CASSDLGSGGSEQFF.

The J gene is TRBJ1-2, the V gene TRBV7-9; D is undetermined. Germline V gene data show CDR1 as SEHNR and CDR2 as FQNEAQ (reference sequence). This CDR3 has 11 amino acids. V was pared by 5 bases and J by 8 bases, with 9 bases between. CDR3 amino acids: CASSRAEGYTF. As DNA, the CDR3 is TGTGCCAGCAGCCGAGCGGAGGGCTACACCTTC.

The CDR3 bases are TGCGCCAGCAGCCAAATTTCCTCCGGGGAGCTGTTTTTT. Its translation: CASSQISSGELFF. The chain employs TRBV4-1 and TRBJ2-2, with unresolved D. The CDR3 is 13 amino acids. Per germline, CDR1 MGHRA and CDR2 YSYEKL. V lost 2 bases to trimming and J lost 6 bases, with 7 bases between them.